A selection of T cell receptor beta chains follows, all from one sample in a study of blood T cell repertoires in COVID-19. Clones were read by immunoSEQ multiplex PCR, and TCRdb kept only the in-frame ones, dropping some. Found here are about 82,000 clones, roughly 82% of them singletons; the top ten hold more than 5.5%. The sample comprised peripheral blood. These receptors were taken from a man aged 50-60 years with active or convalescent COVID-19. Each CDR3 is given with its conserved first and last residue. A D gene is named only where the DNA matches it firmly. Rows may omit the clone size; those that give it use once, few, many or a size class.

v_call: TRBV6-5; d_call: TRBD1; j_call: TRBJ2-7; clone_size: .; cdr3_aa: CASSYDREGEQYF; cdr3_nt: TGTGCCAGCAGTTACGACAGGGAAGGTGAGCAGTACTTC
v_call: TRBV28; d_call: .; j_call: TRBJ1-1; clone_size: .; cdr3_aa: CASSYAGLGTEAFF; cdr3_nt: TGTGCCAGCAGTTATGCGGGATTAGGGACTGAAGCTTTCTTT
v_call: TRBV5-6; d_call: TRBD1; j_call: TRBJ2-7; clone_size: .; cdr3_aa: CASRPGTGFALGEQYF; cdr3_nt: TGTGCCAGCAGACCCGGGACAGGTTTTGCGCTAGGCGAGCAGTACTTC
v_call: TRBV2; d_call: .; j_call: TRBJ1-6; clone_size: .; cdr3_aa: CATTAGGAGDSPLHF; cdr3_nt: TGTGCCACCACCGCGGGGGGCGCCGGAGATTCACCCCTCCACTTT
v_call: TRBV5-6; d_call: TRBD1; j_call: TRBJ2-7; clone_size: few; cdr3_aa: CASSFPGTDEQYF; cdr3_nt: TGTGCCAGCAGCTTCCCCGGGACAGACGAGCAGTACTTC
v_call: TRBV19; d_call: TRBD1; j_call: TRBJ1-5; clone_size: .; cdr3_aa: CASSISGTGSNQPQHF; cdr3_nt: TGTGCCAGTAGTATCTCAGGGACAGGTAGCAATCAGCCCCAGCATTTT
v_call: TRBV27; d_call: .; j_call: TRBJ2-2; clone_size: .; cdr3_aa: CASRPTGNTGELFF; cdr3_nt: TGTGCCAGCAGACCGACAGGCAACACCGGGGAGCTGTTTTTT
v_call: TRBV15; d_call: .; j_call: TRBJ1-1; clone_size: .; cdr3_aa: CATSRDWSAGTEAFF; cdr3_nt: TGTGCCACCAGCAGAGATTGGAGTGCCGGAACTGAAGCTTTCTTT
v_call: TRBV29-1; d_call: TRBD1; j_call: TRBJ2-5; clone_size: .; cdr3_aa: CSVPGQGIPLAQYF; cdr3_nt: TGCAGCGTCCCGGGACAGGGGATTCCGTTGGCCCAGTACTTC
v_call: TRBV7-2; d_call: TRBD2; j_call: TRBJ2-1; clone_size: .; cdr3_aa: CASSLDRTSGGDNEQFF; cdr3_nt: TGTGCCAGCAGCTTAGACCGGACTAGCGGGGGTGACAATGAGCAGTTCTTC
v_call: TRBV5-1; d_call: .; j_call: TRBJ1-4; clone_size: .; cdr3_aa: CASSLTPTEKVNEKLFF; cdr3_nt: TGCGCCAGCAGCTTGACCCCGACAGAGAAGGTTAATGAAAAACTGTTTTTT
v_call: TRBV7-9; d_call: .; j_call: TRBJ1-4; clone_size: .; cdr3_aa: CASSPAGINEKLFF; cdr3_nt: TGTGCCAGCAGCCCCGCAGGGATTAATGAAAAACTGTTTTTT
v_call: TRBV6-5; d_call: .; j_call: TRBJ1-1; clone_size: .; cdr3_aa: CASSRGTGNTEAFF; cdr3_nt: TGTGCCAGCAGCCGCGGGACGGGGAACACTGAAGCTTTCTTT
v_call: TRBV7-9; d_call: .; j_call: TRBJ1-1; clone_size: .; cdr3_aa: CASRRTDPGDTEAFF; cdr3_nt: TGTGCCAGCAGACGGACAGACCCCGGGGACACTGAAGCTTTCTTT
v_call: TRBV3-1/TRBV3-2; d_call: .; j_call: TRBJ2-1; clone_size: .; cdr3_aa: CASSQLDRYNEQFF; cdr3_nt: TGTGCCAGCAGCCAACTAGACAGGTACAATGAGCAGTTCTTC
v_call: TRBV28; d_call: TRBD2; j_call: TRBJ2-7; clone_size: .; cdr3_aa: CASRGVVAGNPYEQYF; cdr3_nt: TGTGCCAGCAGGGGCGTGGTAGCGGGGAACCCCTACGAGCAGTACTTC
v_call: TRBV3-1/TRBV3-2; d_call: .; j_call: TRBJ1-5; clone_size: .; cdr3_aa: CASSDGQFNQPQHF; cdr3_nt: TGTGCCAGCAGCGACGGACAGTTTAATCAGCCCCAGCATTTT
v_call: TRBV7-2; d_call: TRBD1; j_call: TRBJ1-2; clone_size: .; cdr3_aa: CASDWDRGVSPGYTF; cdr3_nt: TGTGCCAGCGACTGGGACAGGGGGGTGAGTCCTGGCTACACCTTC
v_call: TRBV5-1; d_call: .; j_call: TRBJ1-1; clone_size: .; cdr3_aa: CASALRGTMNTEAFF; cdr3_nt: TGCGCCAGCGCCCTTAGGGGCACAATGAACACTGAAGCTTTCTTT
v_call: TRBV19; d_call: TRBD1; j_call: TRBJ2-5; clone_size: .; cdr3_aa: CATMDRRQETQYF; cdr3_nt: TGTGCCACTATGGACAGGAGACAAGAGACCCAGTACTTC
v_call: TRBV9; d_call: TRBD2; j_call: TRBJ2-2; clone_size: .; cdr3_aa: CASSVLAGAAGELFF; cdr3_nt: TGTGCCAGCAGCGTACTAGCGGGTGCGGCCGGGGAGCTGTTTTTT
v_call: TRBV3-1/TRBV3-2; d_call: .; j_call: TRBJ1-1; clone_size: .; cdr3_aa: CASSQAAGPVEAFF; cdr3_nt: TGTGCCAGCAGCCAAGCGGCAGGCCCAGTTGAAGCTTTCTTT
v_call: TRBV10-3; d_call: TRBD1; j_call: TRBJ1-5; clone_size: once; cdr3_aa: CATTGQVNQPQHF; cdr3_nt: TGTGCCACCACGGGACAGGTGAATCAGCCCCAGCATTTT
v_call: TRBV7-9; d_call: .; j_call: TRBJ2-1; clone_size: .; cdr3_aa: CASSLTQYPSSYNEQFF; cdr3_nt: TGTGCCAGCAGCTTAACCCAGTATCCTAGCTCCTACAATGAGCAGTTCTTC
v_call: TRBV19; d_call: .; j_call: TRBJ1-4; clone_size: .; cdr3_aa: CASSIIGQIPEKLFF; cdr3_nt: TGTGCCAGTAGTATTATCGGACAGATACCAGAAAAACTGTTTTTT
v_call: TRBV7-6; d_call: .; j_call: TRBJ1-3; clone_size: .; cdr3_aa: CASSLDSRSGNTIYF; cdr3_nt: TGTGCCAGCAGCTTAGATAGCCGTTCTGGAAACACCATATATTTT
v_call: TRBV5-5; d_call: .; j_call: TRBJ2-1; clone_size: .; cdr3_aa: CASSLDWGQTNEQFF; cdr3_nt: TGTGCCAGCAGCTTGGACTGGGGCCAGACCAATGAGCAGTTCTTC
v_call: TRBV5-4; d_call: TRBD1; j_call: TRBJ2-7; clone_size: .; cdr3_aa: CASSGANRGSDEQYF; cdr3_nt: TGTGCCAGCAGCGGAGCAAACAGGGGTTCAGATGAGCAGTACTTC
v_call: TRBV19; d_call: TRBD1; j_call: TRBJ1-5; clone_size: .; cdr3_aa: CAIQSGTGGGQPQHF; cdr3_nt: TGTGCCATCCAGAGCGGGACAGGGGGCGGGCAGCCCCAGCATTTT
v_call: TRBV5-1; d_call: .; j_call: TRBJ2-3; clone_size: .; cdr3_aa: CASSPQGPDTQYF; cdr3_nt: TGCGCCAGCAGCCCCCAGGGTCCAGATACGCAGTATTTT
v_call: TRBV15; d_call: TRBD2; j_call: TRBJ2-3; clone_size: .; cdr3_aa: CATSTRSGGAEDTQYF; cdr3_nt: TGTGCCACCAGCACTAGATCCGGGGGGGCCGAAGATACGCAGTATTTT
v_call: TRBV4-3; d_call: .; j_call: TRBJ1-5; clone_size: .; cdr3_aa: CASSQDTGQDQPQHF; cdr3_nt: TGCGCCAGCAGCCAAGATACAGGGCAGGATCAGCCCCAGCATTTT
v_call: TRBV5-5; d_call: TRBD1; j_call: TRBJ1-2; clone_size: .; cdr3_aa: CASSLTGTASHFTF; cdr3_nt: TGTGCCAGCAGCCTAACCGGGACAGCCTCTCACTTCACCTTC
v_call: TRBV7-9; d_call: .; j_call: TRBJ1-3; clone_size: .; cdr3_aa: CASRAGYSGNTIYF; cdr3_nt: TGTGCCAGCAGAGCAGGGTATTCGGGAAACACCATATATTTT
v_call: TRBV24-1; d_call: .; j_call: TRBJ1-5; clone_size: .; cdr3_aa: CATTPDRRYSNQPQHF; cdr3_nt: TGTGCCACCACCCCCGACAGGCGGTATAGCAATCAGCCCCAGCATTTT
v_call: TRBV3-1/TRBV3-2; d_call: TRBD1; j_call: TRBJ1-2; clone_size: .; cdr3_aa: CASSQDQPGQGYGYTF; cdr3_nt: TGTGCCAGCAGCCAAGATCAGCCGGGACAGGGCTATGGCTACACCTTC
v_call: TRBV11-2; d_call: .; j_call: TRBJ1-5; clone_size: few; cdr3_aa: CASSLESGGHQPQHF; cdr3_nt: TGTGCCAGCAGCTTAGAATCGGGGGGGCATCAGCCCCAGCATTTT
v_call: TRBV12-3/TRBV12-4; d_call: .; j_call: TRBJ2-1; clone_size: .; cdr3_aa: CASSLRGGEQFF; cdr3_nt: TGTGCCAGCAGTTTAAGGGGAGGAGAGCAGTTCTTC
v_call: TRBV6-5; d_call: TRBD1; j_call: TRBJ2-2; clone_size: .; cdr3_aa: CASSWRQGSTGELFF; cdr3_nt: TGTGCCAGCAGTTGGAGACAGGGGTCCACCGGGGAGCTGTTTTTT
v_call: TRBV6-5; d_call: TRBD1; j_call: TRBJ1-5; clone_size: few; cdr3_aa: CASSSDRVIQPQHF; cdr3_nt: TGTGCCAGCAGTTCGGACAGGGTAATTCAGCCCCAGCATTTT
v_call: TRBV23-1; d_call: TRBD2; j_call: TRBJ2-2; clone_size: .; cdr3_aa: CASSQWTSVVTGELFF; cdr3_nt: TGCGCCAGCAGTCAGTGGACTAGCGTTGTCACCGGGGAGCTGTTTTTT
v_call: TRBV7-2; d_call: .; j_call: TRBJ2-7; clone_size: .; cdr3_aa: CASSLGDTLSYEQYF; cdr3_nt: TGTGCCAGCAGCTTAGGAGACACCCTCTCCTACGAGCAGTACTTC
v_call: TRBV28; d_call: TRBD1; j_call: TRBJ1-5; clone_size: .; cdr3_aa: CASSFPGQGPYSNQPQHF; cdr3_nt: TGTGCCAGCAGTTTCCCGGGACAGGGACCTTATAGCAATCAGCCCCAGCATTTT
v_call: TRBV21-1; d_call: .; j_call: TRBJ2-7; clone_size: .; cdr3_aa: CASSKKDANREQYF; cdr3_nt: TGTGCCAGCAGCAAGAAGGACGCAAACAGGGAGCAGTACTTC
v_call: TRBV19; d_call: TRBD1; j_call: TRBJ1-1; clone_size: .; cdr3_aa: CATKGGQGMNTEAFF; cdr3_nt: TGTGCCACCAAGGGGGGACAGGGGATGAACACTGAAGCTTTCTTT
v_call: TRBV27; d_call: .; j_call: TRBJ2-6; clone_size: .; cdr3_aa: CASSTSSGANVLTF; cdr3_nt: TGTGCCAGCAGTACCAGCTCTGGGGCCAACGTCCTGACTTTC
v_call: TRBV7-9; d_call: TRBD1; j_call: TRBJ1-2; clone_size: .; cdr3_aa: CASSSGQGRYGYTF; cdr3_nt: TGTGCCAGCAGCTCGGGACAGGGGCGGTATGGCTACACCTTC
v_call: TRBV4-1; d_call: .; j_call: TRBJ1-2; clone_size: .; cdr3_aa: CASSQDNPGAYGYTF; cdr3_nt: TGCGCCAGCAGCCAAGATAATCCAGGGGCGTATGGCTACACCTTC
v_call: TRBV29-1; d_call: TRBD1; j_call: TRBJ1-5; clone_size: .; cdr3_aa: CSVPRTGPHQPQHF; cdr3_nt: TGCAGCGTTCCTAGGACAGGCCCTCATCAGCCCCAGCATTTT
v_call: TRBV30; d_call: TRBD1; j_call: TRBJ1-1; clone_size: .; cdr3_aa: CAWSAQGGNTEAFF; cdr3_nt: TGTGCCTGGAGTGCCCAGGGGGGAAACACTGAAGCTTTCTTT
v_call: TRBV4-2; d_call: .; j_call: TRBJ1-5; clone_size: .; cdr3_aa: CASSQDGQGNQPQHF; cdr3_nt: TGTGCCAGCAGCCAAGACGGGCAGGGGAATCAGCCCCAGCATTTT
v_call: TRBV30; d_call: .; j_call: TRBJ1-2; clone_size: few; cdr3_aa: CAWSKGSSNYYGYTF; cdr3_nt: TGTGCCTGGAGTAAGGGGTCCTCTAATTACTATGGCTACACCTTC
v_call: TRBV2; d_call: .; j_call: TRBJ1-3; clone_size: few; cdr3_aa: CASSVYSGNTIYF; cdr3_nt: TGTGCCAGCAGCGTCTACTCTGGAAACACCATATATTTT
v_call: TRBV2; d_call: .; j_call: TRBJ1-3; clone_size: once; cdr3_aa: CASSGLQSSGNTIYF; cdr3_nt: TGTGCCAGCAGTGGATTACAGAGCTCTGGAAACACCATATATTTT